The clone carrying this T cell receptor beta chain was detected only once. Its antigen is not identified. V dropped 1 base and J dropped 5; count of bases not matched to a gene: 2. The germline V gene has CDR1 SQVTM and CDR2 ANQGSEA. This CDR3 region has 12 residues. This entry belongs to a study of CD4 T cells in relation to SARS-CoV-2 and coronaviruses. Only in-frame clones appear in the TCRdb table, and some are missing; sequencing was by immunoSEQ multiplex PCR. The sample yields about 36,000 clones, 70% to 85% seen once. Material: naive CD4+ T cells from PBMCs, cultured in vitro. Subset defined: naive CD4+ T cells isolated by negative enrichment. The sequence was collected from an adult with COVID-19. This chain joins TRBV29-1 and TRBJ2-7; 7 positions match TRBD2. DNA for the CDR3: TGCAGCGTTGAAGGGGCGGGAGACGAGCAGTACTTC. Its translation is CSVEGAGDEQYF.